This T cell receptor beta chain was observed in a study of blood T cell repertoires in COVID-19. The authors' processing: The authors estimated nucleated cell counts from reference gene primer amplification. Produced via immunoSEQ multiplex PCR; TCRdb's table is partial and in-frame only. For V, J and clone size, that table is used; D and trimming come from the DNA. The table includes 150,000 to 200,000 clones, 75% to 90% detected once. This CDR3 region has 15 residues. Germline-derived CDR1 and CDR2 are ENHRY and SYGVKD. V was cut by 0 bases and J by 3 bases, with 12 bases left in between. The source is a woman aged 35 to 49 with acute or convalescent COVID-19. The chain joins TRBV10-3 to TRBJ2-7; a weak D match, TRBD1 (5 bases). The sequenced material came from peripheral blood. The CDR3 DNA reads as TGTGCCATCAGTGAGTCGACCCAGGGTAGCTACGAGCAGTACTTC. Its translation: CAISESTQGSYEQYF.